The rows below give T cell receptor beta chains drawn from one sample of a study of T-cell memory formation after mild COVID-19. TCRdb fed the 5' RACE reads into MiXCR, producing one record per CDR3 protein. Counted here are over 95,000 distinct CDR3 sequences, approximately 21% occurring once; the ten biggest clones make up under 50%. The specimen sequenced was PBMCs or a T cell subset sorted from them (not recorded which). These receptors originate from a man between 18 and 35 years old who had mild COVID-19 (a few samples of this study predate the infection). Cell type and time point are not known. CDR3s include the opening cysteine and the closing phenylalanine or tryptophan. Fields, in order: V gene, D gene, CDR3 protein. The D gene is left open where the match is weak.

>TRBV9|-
CASSVGQGSIFGGFF
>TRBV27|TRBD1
CASSPLTGGGQPQHF
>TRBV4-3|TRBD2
CASSQDRGGLAKNIQYF
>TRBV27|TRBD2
CASSAGLASYNEQFF
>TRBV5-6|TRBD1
CASSEGGTGFNEQYF
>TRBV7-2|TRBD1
CASSFFSTGGYGYTF
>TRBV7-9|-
CASSGTEYYGYTF
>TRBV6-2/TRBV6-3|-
CASRGGARDTQYF
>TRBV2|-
CASSELVTSNTGELFF
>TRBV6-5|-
CASSSSTVAKNIQYF
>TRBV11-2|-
CASSAAGVTQETQYF
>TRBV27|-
CASSSNGGSYEQYF
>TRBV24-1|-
CATSPSHTNTGELFF
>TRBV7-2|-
CASSLMGTDTQYF
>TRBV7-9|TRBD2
CASSVSGRSETQYF
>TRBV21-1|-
CASSLKLPSGNTIYF
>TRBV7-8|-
CASRYSPGQETEAFF
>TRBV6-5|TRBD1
CASSYSMLAGGYGYTF
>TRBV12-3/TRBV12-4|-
CASSFEGNRTDTQYF
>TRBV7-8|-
CASSLDDYEQYF
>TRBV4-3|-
CASSQDGSLQETQYF
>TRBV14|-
CASSQVATDTQYF
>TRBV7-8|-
CASSQTWGSNQPQHF
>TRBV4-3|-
CASSFRLVGHEQYF
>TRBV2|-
CAIHQGNTYEQYF
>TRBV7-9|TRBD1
CASSFGTEETQYF
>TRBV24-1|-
CATSDFGARAYTDTQYF
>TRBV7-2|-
CASTWTADTQYF
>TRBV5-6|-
CASSSPLGGRSGSPLHF